The entry below gives a single T cell receptor (beta chain) sequence along with its context. In its sample, this clone was seen a few times. Its antigen remains unidentified. Per-nucleotide qualities are absent, and no much larger clonotype sits a single base away. The data were obtained in a study of radiotherapy plus CTLA-4 blockade in lung cancer listed by TCRdb under 2018. As for the study more broadly: Objective responses occurred in 18% of enrolled patients, and just over 30% achieved disease control.

What the study reported, not specific to this receptor: After treatment with radiotherapy and ipilimumab, TCR clones that originated in tumors expanded in peripheral blood. The strongest predictors of response were reported to be early dynamic shifts in blood T cell clones along with a rise in serum interferon-beta following radiation.

The study evaluated CTLA-4 blockade (ipilimumab) given together with focal radiation therapy in patients who had chemo-refractory metastatic non-small-cell lung cancer. Inclusive of the bounding cysteine and phenylalanine, the CDR3 is 14 residues long. Left in the record is the CDR3 DNA by itself, 42 bases read in frame from the first base. The germline V gene (reference sequence) supplies CDR1 MNHEY and CDR2 SMNVEV. V is pared back by 6 bases and J by 1 base, with 10 bases lying between the germline termini. Library preparation was by the immunoSEQ multiplex PCR assay. TCRdb took this table from immuneACCESS and kept in-frame rearrangements with V and J called. Such tables lack part of the clones; where checked against another copy, unresolved V genes explain under half of the gap, and the rest is unexplained. The sample table records 35,000 to 50,000 clones; roughly 73% of these occur just once. 3.5% to 4% of the sample is in the top ten clones.

The receptor was isolated from a human donor with non-small cell lung cancer who had a complete response to radiotherapy plus ipilimumab. Here the sequenced sample was peripheral blood, taken from a patient treated with radiotherapy plus ipilimumab. The chain joins TRBV27 to TRBJ2-4, with no confident D gene call. Read as DNA, the sequence is TGTGCCAGCAGCTCCTTCGGGGCCAAAAACATTCAGTACTTC. This translates into CASSSFGAKNIQYF.